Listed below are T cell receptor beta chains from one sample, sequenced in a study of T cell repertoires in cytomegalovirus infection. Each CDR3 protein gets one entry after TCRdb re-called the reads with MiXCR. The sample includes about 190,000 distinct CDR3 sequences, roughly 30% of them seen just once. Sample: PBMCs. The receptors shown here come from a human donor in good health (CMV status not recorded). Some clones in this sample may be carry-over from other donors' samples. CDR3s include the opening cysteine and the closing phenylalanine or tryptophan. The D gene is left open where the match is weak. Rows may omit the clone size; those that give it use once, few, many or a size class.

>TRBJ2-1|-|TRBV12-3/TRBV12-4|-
CATRDTRYNEQFF
TGTGCCACCCGGGACACCCGCTACAATGAGCAGTTCTTC
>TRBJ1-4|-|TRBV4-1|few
CASSQMMLVTVEEKLFF
TGCGCCAGCAGCCAAATGATGCTCGTGACTGTAGAGGAAAAACTGTTTTTT
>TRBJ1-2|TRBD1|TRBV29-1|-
CSVRTGAYGYTF
TGCAGCGTTCGGACAGGGGCCTATGGCTACACCTTC
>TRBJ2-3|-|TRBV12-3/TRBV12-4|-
CASSLGPEEDTQYF
TGTGCCAGCAGTTTGGGACCCGAGGAAGATACGCAGTATTTT
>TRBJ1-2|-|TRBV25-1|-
CASSDTTGGNYGYTF
TGTGCCAGCAGTGATACGACAGGTGGTAACTATGGCTACACCTTC
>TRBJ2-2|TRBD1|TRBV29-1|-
CSVVQGERANTGELFF
TGCAGCGTTGTTCAGGGGGAAAGGGCGAACACCGGGGAGCTGTTTTTT
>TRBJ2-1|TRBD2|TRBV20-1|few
CSAGRGTGGPDNEQFF
TGCAGTGCCGGGAGGGGCACGGGGGGCCCTGACAATGAGCAGTTCTTC
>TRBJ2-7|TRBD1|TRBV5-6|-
CASSFGTGGEQYF
TGTGCCAGCAGCTTCGGGACAGGGGGCGAGCAGTACTTC
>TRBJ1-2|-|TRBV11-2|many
CASSLGENYGYTF
TGTGCCAGCAGCTTGGGGGAAAACTATGGCTACACCTTC
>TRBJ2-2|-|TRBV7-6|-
CASSLEGGGELFF
TGTGCCAGCAGCTTAGAGGGCGGCGGGGAGCTGTTTTTT
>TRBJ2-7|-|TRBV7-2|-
CASSSSSAGSSYEQYF
TGTGCCAGCAGTTCATCCTCCGCAGGGAGCTCCTACGAGCAGTACTTC
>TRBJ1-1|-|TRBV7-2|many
CASSEQDPMNTEAFF
TGTGCCAGCAGCGAACAGGATCCGATGAACACTGAAGCTTTCTTT
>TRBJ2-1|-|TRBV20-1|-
CSARKDENEQFF
TGCAGTGCTAGAAAGGATGAAAATGAGCAGTTCTTC
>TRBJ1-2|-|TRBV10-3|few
CAISEQGDGYTF
TGTGCCATCAGTGAGCAGGGAGATGGCTACACCTTC
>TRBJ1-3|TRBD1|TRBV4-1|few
CASSLRTGLDTIYF
TGCGCCAGCAGCTTACGGACAGGGCTGGACACCATATATTTT
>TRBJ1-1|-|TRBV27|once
CASRRMTRDTEAFF
TGTGCCAGCAGAAGGATGACCAGGGACACTGAAGCTTTCTTT
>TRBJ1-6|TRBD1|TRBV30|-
CAWGDRGNNSPLHF
TGTGCCTGGGGCGACAGGGGTAATAATTCACCCCTCCACTTT
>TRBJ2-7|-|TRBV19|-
CASRQGEQYF
TGTGCCAGTCGCCAAGGGGAGCAGTACTTC
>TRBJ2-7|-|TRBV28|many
CASRGTTYEQYF
TGTGCCTCCAGGGGCACCACCTACGAGCAGTACTTC
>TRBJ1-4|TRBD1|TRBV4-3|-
CASSQGTGLNEKLFF
TGCGCCAGCAGCCAAGGGACAGGGTTAAATGAAAAACTGTTTTTT
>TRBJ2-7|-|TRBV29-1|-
CSVETGADEQYF
TGCAGCGTTGAGACAGGAGCGGACGAGCAGTACTTC
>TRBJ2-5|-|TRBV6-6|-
CASRTAGPSGETQYF
TGTGCCAGCAGAACAGCGGGCCCATCGGGAGAGACCCAGTACTTC
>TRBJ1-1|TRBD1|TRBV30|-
CAWNKGAMAPEAFF
TGTGCCTGGAATAAGGGGGCGATGGCGCCTGAAGCTTTCTTT
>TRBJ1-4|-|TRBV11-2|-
CASSLDGAPGAEGEKLFF
TGTGCCAGCAGCTTAGATGGGGCCCCAGGGGCCGAGGGTGAAAAACTGTTTTTT
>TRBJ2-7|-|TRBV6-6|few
CASSSSTYEQYF
TGTGCCAGCAGTTCCTCTACCTACGAGCAGTACTTC
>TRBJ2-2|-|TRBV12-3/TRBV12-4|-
CASSLGAGGDLFF
TGTGCCAGCAGTTTAGGTGCGGGCGGGGATCTGTTTTTT
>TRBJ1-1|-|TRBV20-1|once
CSARDYGPATEAFF
TGCAGTGCTAGAGATTACGGACCGGCCACTGAAGCTTTCTTT
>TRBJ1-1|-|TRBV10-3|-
CAISESQGEAFF
TGTGCCATCAGTGAGTCGCAGGGAGAAGCTTTCTTT
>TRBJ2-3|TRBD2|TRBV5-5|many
CASSPNRGGITDTQYF
TGTGCCAGCAGCCCGAACCGGGGGGGCATAACAGATACGCAGTATTTT
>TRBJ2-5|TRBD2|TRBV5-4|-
CASSATSGVQETQYF
TGTGCCAGCAGCGCGACTAGCGGGGTACAAGAGACCCAGTACTTC
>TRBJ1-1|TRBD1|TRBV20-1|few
CSASAGGAGTEAFF
TGCAGTGCTAGTGCAGGGGGCGCGGGCACTGAAGCTTTCTTT
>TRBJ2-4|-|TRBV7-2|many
CASSLGSSANKNIQYF
TGTGCCAGCAGCCTAGGGAGCAGCGCTAATAAAAACATTCAGTACTTC
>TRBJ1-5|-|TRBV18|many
CASSPRGRGQPQHF
TGTGCCAGCTCACCACGTGGCAGGGGTCAGCCCCAGCATTTT
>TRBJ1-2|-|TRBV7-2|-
CASSLGTEEGYTF
TGTGCCAGCAGCTTAGGAACGGAGGAGGGCTACACCTTC
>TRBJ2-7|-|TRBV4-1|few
CASSQDWGYEQYF
TGCGCCAGCAGCCAAGATTGGGGCTACGAGCAGTACTTC
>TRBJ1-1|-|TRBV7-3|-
CASKGREDTEAFF
TGTGCCAGCAAAGGCAGGGAGGACACTGAAGCTTTCTTT
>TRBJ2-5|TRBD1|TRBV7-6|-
CASSLTGGETQYF
TGTGCTAGCAGCTTAACAGGGGGAGAGACCCAGTACTTC
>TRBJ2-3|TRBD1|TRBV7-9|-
CASSLAGQRPHTQYF
TGTGCCAGCAGCTTAGCGGGACAGAGGCCGCATACGCAGTATTTT
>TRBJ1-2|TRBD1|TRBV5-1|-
CASSFAGTDYGYTF
TGCGCCAGCAGCTTCGCGGGGACAGACTATGGCTACACCTTC
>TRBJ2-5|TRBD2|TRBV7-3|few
CASSSAGGEGETQYF
TGTGCCAGCAGCTCGGCGGGGGGGGAAGGAGAGACCCAGTACTTC
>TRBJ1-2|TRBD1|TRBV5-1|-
CASSEGQGSGYTF
TGCGCCAGCAGCGAGGGACAGGGTAGTGGCTACACCTTC
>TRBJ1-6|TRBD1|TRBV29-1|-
CSVQTGTGDSPLHF
TGCAGCGTTCAAACCGGGACAGGGGATTCACCCCTCCACTTT
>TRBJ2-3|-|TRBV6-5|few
CASTGTDTQYF
TGTGCCAGCACCGGGACAGATACGCAGTATTTT
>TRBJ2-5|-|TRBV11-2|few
CASSLEGRGETQYF
TGTGCCAGCAGCTTAGAGGGTCGGGGAGAGACCCAGTACTTC
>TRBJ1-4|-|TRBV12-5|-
CASGLRSGNEKLFF
TGTGCTAGTGGTTTGCGCTCGGGTAATGAAAAACTGTTTTTT
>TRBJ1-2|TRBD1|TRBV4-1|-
CASSQTEERGRNYGYTF
TGCGCCAGCAGCCAAACCGAAGAGAGGGGGCGAAACTATGGCTACACCTTC
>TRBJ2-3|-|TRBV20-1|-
CSAPLRLASTDTQYF
TGCAGTGCTCCCCTAAGGCTAGCGAGCACAGATACGCAGTATTTT
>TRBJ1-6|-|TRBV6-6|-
CASTPGGGLTPLHF
TGTGCCAGCACCCCGGGCGGGGGATTAACACCCCTCCACTTT
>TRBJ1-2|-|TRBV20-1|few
CSARVQALGYTF
TGCAGTGCTAGAGTACAGGCCCTAGGCTACACCTTC
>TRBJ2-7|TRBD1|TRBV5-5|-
CASSPTGVIPYEQYF
TGTGCCAGCAGCCCTACAGGGGTAATCCCCTACGAGCAGTACTTC
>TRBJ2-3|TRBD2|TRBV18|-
CASSPSRGDRTDTQYF
TGTGCCAGCTCACCGTCGCGGGGGGACCGCACAGATACGCAGTATTTT